Following are 29 T cell receptor beta chains from one sample sequenced in a study of CD8+ T cells in alopecia areata. Sequencing relied on a cDNA template that was reverse transcribed from extracted RNA. The protocol was immunoSEQ multiplex PCR, while the TCRdb copy is restricted to in-frame clones and leaves out a portion. This sample carries tens of thousands of clones, 55% to 65% of them seen once, and the ten largest clones take approximately 19%. The sample here was CD8+ T cells sorted from blood, taken at week 0. The receptors were sampled from a human donor with alopecia areata.

V usage is TRBV9 and J usage is TRBJ2-1; TRBD2 might be the D (7 bases). Germline values: CDR1 SGDLS, CDR2 YYNGEE. This CDR3 comprises 15 residues. The V end lost 3 bases, the J end lost 1 base, and 11 bases lay between the germline ends. The CDR3 nucleotides read TGTGCCAGCAGCGAAGGGGGGGAGTCCTACAATGAGCAGTTCTTC. Translation: CASSEGGESYNEQFF.

CDR3 coding DNA: TGTGCCAGCAGTTTGGCGCGGATGTGGCCCCAGTACTTC. Translating gives CASSLARMWPQYF. The chain recombines TRBV27 with TRBJ2-5; no reliable D call. Germline loops: CDR1 MNHEY, CDR2 SMNVEV (reference sequence). The CDR3 loop spans 13 amino acids. Trimming stripped 3 bases from V and 9 bases from J, with 14 bases between.

The J gene is TRBJ2-3, the V gene TRBV9; TRBD1 agrees at 9 bases. The germline gives CDR1 SGDLS, CDR2 YYNGEE. There are 16 residues in the CDR3. V trimming: 2 bases; J trimming: 2 bases; junction bases outside the gene matches: 6. This CDR3 is CASSVRQGDLTDTQYF. The CDR3, as DNA: TGTGCCAGCAGCGTCAGACAGGGGGACCTCACAGATACGCAGTATTTT.

This clone has a handful of counts. The chain uses TRBV5-6 and TRBJ2-6; weak D call: TRBD2 (6 bases). CDR3 length: 15 amino acids. Germline CDR1 and CDR2: SGHDT and YYEEEE. The V end was cut by 1 base, the J end by 2 bases, with 7 bases between. CDR3 protein: CASSLWTTGANVLTF. In nucleotides, the CDR3 is TGTGCCAGCAGCTTGTGGACTACTGGGGCCAACGTCCTGACTTTC.

The CDR3 coding sequence is TGTGCCAGCAGCGCCGGGACAGGGACTGAAGCTTTCTTT. Encoded protein: CASSAGTGTEAFF. The rearrangement joins TRBV13 to TRBJ1-1, with 9 nucleotides matching TRBD1. The germline gives CDR1 PRHDT, CDR2 FYEKMQ (reference sequence). V dropped 5 bases and J dropped 5; count of bases not matched to a gene: 3. The CDR3 length is 13 residues.

This sequence joins TRBV2 and TRBJ2-3; 10 positions match TRBD2. V shed 6 bases and J 2 bases; nucleotides not matched to a gene: 5. CDR3 size: 15 residues. Germline V lookup: CDR1 SNHLY, CDR2 FYNNEI. This chain's CDR3 is CASRASGGHTDTQYF. For the CDR3, the DNA is TGTGCCAGCAGGGCTAGCGGGGGACACACAGATACGCAGTATTTT.

This clone turned up a few times. CDR3 DNA sequence: TGTGCCTGGACTAGCGGGAGTGGTGGTGAGCAGTTCTTC. As protein: CAWTSGSGGEQFF. The chain links TRBV30 to TRBJ2-1; the match to TRBD2 covers 10 bases. CDR1 is GTSNPN and CDR2 is SVGIG in the germline V gene (reference sequence). Trimming cost V 4 bases and J 9 bases; bases outside gene matches: 6. This CDR3 spans 13 amino acids.

V usage is TRBV5-1 and J usage is TRBJ1-2; the match to TRBD1 covers 9 bases. CDR3 length equals 14 residues. V lost 5 bases and J lost 3; bases outside the gene matches: 5. Germline loops: CDR1 SGHRS, CDR2 YFSETQ. CDR3 sequence reads: CASSWTGAYYGYTF. The CDR3 DNA reads TGCGCCAGCAGTTGGACAGGGGCATACTATGGCTACACCTTC. The entire variable domain, with the rest obtained from reference TRBV5-1 and TRBJ1-2, is as follows: KAGVTQTPRYLIKTRGQQVTLSCSPISGHRSVSWYQQTPGQGLQFLFEYFSETQRNKGNFPGRFSGRQFSNSRSEMNVSTLELGDSALYLCASSWTGAYYGYTFGSGTRLTVV.

The chain carries TRBV29-1 and TRBJ1-2, with D possibly matching TRBD1 (5 bases). Germline V gene data show CDR1 as SQVTM and CDR2 as ANQGSEA. CDR3 length: 13 residues. Deletions cut 1 base from V and 1 base from J, with 7 bases between. CDR3 DNA sequence: TGCAGCGTTGAAGGGGGGTTTAACTATGGCTACACCTTC. The encoded protein is CSVEGGFNYGYTF. Full variable domain (outside the CDR3, taken from reference TRBV29-1 and TRBJ1-2): SAVISQKPSRDICQRGTSLTIQCQVDSQVTMMFWYRQQPGQSLTLIATANQGSEATYESGFVIDKFPISRPNLTFSTLTVSNMSPEDSSIYLCSVEGGFNYGYTFGSGTRLTVV.

V gene TRBV4-3 combines with J gene TRBJ2-7; D may be TRBD2 (5 bases). The CDR3 spans 13 residues. Trimming removed 4 bases at V and 3 bases at J, with 10 bases between. The germline CDR1 and CDR2 sequences are LGHNA and YSLEER. CDR3 nucleotide sequence: TGCGCCAGCAGCCCGGACGGGGTCTACGAGCAGTACTTC. Its protein is CASSPDGVYEQYF.

This clone was detected only a few times. This rearrangement joins TRBV7-9 to TRBJ2-5; maybe TRBD1 (6 bases). CDR1 is SEHNR and CDR2 is FQNEAQ in the germline V gene (reference sequence). V was cut by 1 base and J by 3 bases, with 9 bases left in between. This CDR3 is built from 14 residues. CDR3 coding DNA: TGTGCCAGCAGCTTAGAGTACAGGGAAGAGACCCAGTACTTC. Translation: CASSLEYREETQYF.

This clone was observed a single time. DNA of the CDR3: TGTGCCAGCAGTATCGGCGGAGGTAATTCACCCCTCCACTTT. This translates into CASSIGGGNSPLHF. This chain joins TRBV25-1 and TRBJ1-6, with unresolved D. The germline CDR1 and CDR2 sequences are MGHDK and SYGVNS. There are 14 residues in the CDR3. V lost 5 bases to trimming and J lost 6 bases, with 11 bases between them.

This chain connects TRBV18 to TRBJ2-7, with TRBD1 identical over 8 bases. Looked up from germline, CDR1 is KGHSH and CDR2 is LQKENI. This CDR3 spans 16 amino acids. J lost 3 bases, V lost 0 bases, and 7 bases had no gene match. The CDR3 bases are TGTGCCAGCTCACCACCGACGGGACAGGTATTCTACGAGCAGTACTTC. It codes for CASSPPTGQVFYEQYF. The full variable domain, in which reference TRBV18 and TRBJ2-7 provide the parts outside the CDR3, is NAGVMQNPRHLVRRRGQEARLRCSPMKGHSHVYWYRQLPEEGLKFMVYLQKENIIDESGMPKERFSAEFPKEGPSILRIQQVVRGDSAAYFCASSPPTGQVFYEQYFGPGTRLTVT.

There are a few counts of this clone. This chain uses TRBV2 with TRBJ1-1, with 7 positions matching TRBD1. V lost 0 bases to trimming and J lost 4 bases; unmatched junction nucleotides: 14. Germline CDR1 is SNHLY and CDR2 is FYNNEI. CDR3 size: 18 residues. The CDR3 DNA reads TGTGCCAGCAGTGAAGCGTCGGTCACAGGGGCTTTGGGCACTGAAGCTTTCTTT. It specifies CASSEASVTGALGTEAFF.

A single count supports this clone. The chain couples TRBV4-2 to TRBJ2-3, with 10 positions matching TRBD2. Germline CDR1 and CDR2: LGHNA and YNFKEQ. With 0 bases clipped from V and 1 base from J, the junction kept 7 bases outside the gene matches. This CDR3 contains 18 residues. Here the CDR3 reads CASSQDLLAGAGTDTQYF. CDR3 sequence (DNA): TGTGCCAGCAGCCAAGATCTGCTAGCGGGGGCGGGCACAGATACGCAGTATTTT.

This clone has a handful of counts. The rearrangement uses TRBV28 and TRBJ2-7, with TRBD1 matching over 7 bases. Per germline, CDR1 MDHEN and CDR2 SYDVKM. V dropped 2 bases and J dropped 6; count of bases not matched to a gene: 7. The CDR3 totals 14 residues. As DNA, the CDR3 is TGTGCCAGCAGTTTAGATACAGGGGCACCCGAGCAGTACTTC. Protein: CASSLDTGAPEQYF.

J is TRBJ2-5 and V is TRBV19; TRBD2 aligns across 8 bases. The CDR3 loop spans 16 amino acids. From germline, CDR1 is LNHDA and CDR2 SQIVND (reference sequence). Unmatched junction bases numbered 10, after V lost 5 bases and J lost 2 bases. The CDR3 DNA follows: TGTGCCAGTAGTTTGGATAGTAGCGGGGTACAAGAGACCCAGTACTTC. It specifies CASSLDSSGVQETQYF.

The chain combines TRBV29-1 with TRBJ1-1; possible D gene TRBD1, 6 bases. The germline V and J ends were trimmed by 3 bases and 1 base, with 15 bases remaining between them. The CDR3 sequence is 15 residues long. Germline V lookup: CDR1 SQVTM, CDR2 ANQGSEA. The CDR3 DNA sequence: TGCAGCGTTGAGGGGGCTCTTAAAAAGAACACTGAAGCTTTCTTT. Translating gives CSVEGALKKNTEAFF.

This chain uses TRBV5-4 with TRBJ1-6, with D possibly matching TRBD1 (5 bases). Trimming shortened V by 0 bases and J by 4 bases, and 14 bases separated the two germline ends. This CDR3 has 17 residues. CDR1 SGHNT and CDR2 YYREEE come from the germline V gene (reference sequence). The CDR3 sequence is CASSLEPAGTYNSPLHF. The DNA for the CDR3 is TGTGCCAGCAGCTTGGAACCAGCCGGGACTTATAATTCACCCCTCCACTTT.

The chain employs TRBV29-1 and TRBJ1-1; D call uncertain. The ends were cut back, 8 bases at V and 0 bases at J, with 16 bases in the middle. The CDR3 length is 14 residues. Germline loops: CDR1 SQVTM, CDR2 ANQGSEA. The CDR3 DNA reads as TGCAGCCGGGCGGAGAAAGTATTGAACACTGAAGCTTTCTTT. This encodes CSRAEKVLNTEAFF.

This clone has only one observation. The gene calls are TRBV27 and TRBJ2-1, with 11 positions matching TRBD2. CDR3 length: 15 amino acids. The V gene's germline CDR1 is MNHEY and CDR2 SMNVEV (reference sequence). The ends lost 3 bases at V and 6 bases at J; junction bases unmatched: 4. CDR3 bases: TGTGCCAGCAGTTTGATAGCGGGAGGGCGCAATGAGCAGTTCTTC. Translated, it gives CASSLIAGGRNEQFF.

The rearrangement uses TRBV30 and TRBJ1-2; D unresolved. Trimming removed 1 base from V and 7 bases from J, with 10 bases in between. The CDR3 covers 12 residues. In germline, CDR1 is GTSNPN, CDR2 SVGIG (reference sequence). The CDR3 DNA sequence: TGTGCCTGGAGTGACTCTGGGTTTGGCTACACCTTC. Its translation: CAWSDSGFGYTF.

The chain employs TRBV27 and TRBJ2-7, with D hard to call. CDR1 MNHEY and CDR2 SMNVEV come from the germline V gene (reference sequence). The V gene lost 2 bases and the J gene lost 0 bases, with 11 bases spanning the gap. CDR3 length: 15 residues. CDR3 loop: CASSLGLPSSYEQYF. In nucleotides, the CDR3 is TGTGCCAGCAGTTTAGGCCTTCCGAGCTCCTACGAGCAGTACTTC.

The chain joins TRBV29-1 to TRBJ2-1; 12 bases fit TRBD2. Trimming at V came to 0 bases and at J to 8 bases, leaving 14 bases not matched to a gene. CDR3 length equals 18 residues. Germline assignment: CDR1 SQVTM and CDR2 ANQGSEA. The CDR3, as DNA: TGCAGCGTTGAAGATCGGACGGATGCTAGCGGGAGGGCATATGAGCAGTTCTTC. Translated, it gives CSVEDRTDASGRAYEQFF.

The chain carries TRBV7-8 and TRBJ2-7; weak D call: TRBD1 (7 bases). Between the trimmed V and J ends, which lost 8 bases and 3 bases, there was a span of 17 bases. This CDR3 has 14 amino acids. CDR1 and CDR2 from the germline V gene are SGHVS and FQNEAQ. The CDR3 is CASQGGARLYEQYF. DNA for the CDR3: TGTGCCAGCCAGGGGGGAGCGAGGCTCTACGAGCAGTACTTC.

This clone turned up a few times. This chain uses TRBV11-1 with TRBJ2-3; D is unresolved. CDR1 and CDR2 from the germline V gene are SGHAT and FQDESV (reference sequence). Trimming left V 0 bases short and J 2 bases short, with 6 bases between. This CDR3 has 14 amino acids. The CDR3 loop is CASSLADDTDTQYF. For the CDR3, the DNA is TGTGCCAGCAGCTTAGCGGACGACACAGATACGCAGTATTTT.

This clone was seen only a few times. The chain recombines TRBV27 with TRBJ1-1; 7 nucleotides align to TRBD1. The CDR3 runs to 14 residues. The J segment lost 3 bases and the V segment lost 5 bases, leaving 6 bases of the junction unmatched. CDR1 is MNHEY and CDR2 is SMNVEV in the germline V gene (reference sequence). CDR3 sequence (DNA): TGTGCCAGCAGTGCTGGGACAGCTCACACTGAAGCTTTCTTT. The encoded protein is CASSAGTAHTEAFF.

J is TRBJ1-5 and V is TRBV25-1; D gene uncertain. The CDR3 runs 14 residues. From germline, CDR1 is MGHDK and CDR2 SYGVNS. The V and J ends lost 3 bases and 3 bases respectively, with 9 bases between them. The CDR3 DNA follows: TGTGCCAGCAGTGATACTGGGCCCAATCAGCCCCAGCATTTT. Amino acids: CASSDTGPNQPQHF.

J is TRBJ1-1 and V is TRBV30; D gene uncertain. The germline V and J ends were trimmed by 0 bases and 0 bases, with 11 bases remaining between them. Germline lookup yields CDR1 GTSNPN and CDR2 SVGIG (reference sequence). The CDR3 loop spans 15 amino acids. The CDR3 coding sequence is TGTGCCTGGAGTGTAACTGGGCCCATGAACACTGAAGCTTTCTTT. Amino acids: CAWSVTGPMNTEAFF.